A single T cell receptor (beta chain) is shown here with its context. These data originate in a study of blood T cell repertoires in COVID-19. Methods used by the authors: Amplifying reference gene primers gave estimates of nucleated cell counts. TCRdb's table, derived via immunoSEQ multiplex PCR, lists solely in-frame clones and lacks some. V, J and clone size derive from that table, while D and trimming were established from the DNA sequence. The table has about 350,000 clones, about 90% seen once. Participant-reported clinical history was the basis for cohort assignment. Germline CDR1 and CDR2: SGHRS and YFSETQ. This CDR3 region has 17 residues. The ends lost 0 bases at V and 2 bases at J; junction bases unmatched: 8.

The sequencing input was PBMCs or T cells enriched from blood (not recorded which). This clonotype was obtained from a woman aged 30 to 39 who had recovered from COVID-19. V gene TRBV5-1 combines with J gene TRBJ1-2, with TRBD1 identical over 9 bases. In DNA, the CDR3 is TGCGCCAGCAGCTTGGGGGCCGCCGGGACAGGGAACTATGGCTACACCTTC. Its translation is CASSLGAAGTGNYGYTF.